The 24 T cell receptor beta chains below were found in one sample sequenced in a study of early T cells in non-severe SARS-CoV-2 infection. TCRdb independently ran MiXCR on the 5' RACE reads; one entry per CDR3 protein. The sample records some 120,000 distinct CDR3 sequences, more than 12% being singletons. Sequenced: whole blood. The receptors come from an adult who was a healthcare worker with PCR-confirmed SARS-CoV-2 infection or an uninfected control (not recorded which).

This clonotype has just a few counts. This chain connects TRBV29-1 to TRBJ2-3, with 10 positions matching TRBD2. Germline V gene sequence: CDR1 SQVTM, CDR2 ANQGSEA. V gave up 7 bases and J gave up 1 base; unmatched junction bases: 11. The CDR3 length is 16 residues. The CDR3 nucleotides are TGCAGCGGAGCTAGGTCTAGCGGGGGTGGCACAGATACGCAGTATTTT. Its protein product is CSGARSSGGGTDTQYF.

This clonotype has only a few counts. This is likely a read error, given that the CDR3 carries no conserved phenylalanine or tryptophan at its end. The DNA is omitted, as the CDR3 cannot be located on it reliably, and the CDR3 follows TCRdb's listing. V and J are TRBV15 and TRBJ2-1; the tabulated D call, TRBD1, remains unverified against the DNA. Per germline, CDR1 LNHNV and CDR2 YYDKDF (reference sequence). 13 amino acids form the CDR3, both terminal residues included. CDR3 sequence: CATSRDRGGRLVL.

On this clonotype itself: A much larger clonotype is one base distant, so this may be a read error. The rearrangement uses TRBV7-2 and TRBJ2-1; a weak D match, TRBD2 (6 bases). V was clipped by 5 bases and J by 0 bases, with 8 bases between them. The CDR3 is 14 residues long. CDR1 is SGHTA, CDR2 FQGNSA, per germline. The CDR3 is CASSGGSSYNEQFF. CDR3 sequence (DNA): TGTGCCAGCAGCGGGGGGAGCTCCTACAATGAGCAGTTCTTC. Together with reference TRBV7-2 and TRBJ2-1, the CDR3 gives the full variable domain: GAGVSQSPSNKVTEKGKDVELRCDPISGHTALYWYRQSLGQGLEFLIYFQGNSAPDKSGLPSDRFSAERTGGSVSTLTIQRTQQEDSAVYLCASSGGSSYNEQFFGPGTRLTVL.

V usage is TRBV3-1 and J usage is TRBJ2-2; 7 bases are shared with TRBD1. Germline CDR1 reads LGHDT; CDR2 reads YNNKEL (reference sequence). This CDR3 contains 14 residues. With V trimmed by 1 base and J by 6 bases, 2 bases remained unmatched. Here the CDR3 reads CASSQVTGAGELFF. As DNA, the CDR3 is TGTGCCAGCAGCCAAGTAACAGGGGCCGGGGAGCTGTTTTTT.

This chain joins TRBV6-2 or TRBV6-3 and TRBJ2-5; D is unclear. Germline lookup yields CDR1 MNHEY and CDR2 SVGEGT. This CDR3 comprises 11 residues. Trimming shortened V by 5 bases and J by 4 bases, and 5 bases separated the two germline ends. The CDR3 reads CASSRLETQYF. In DNA form, the CDR3 reads TGTGCCAGCAGTCGGCTAGAGACCCAGTACTTC.

This clonotype showed up many times. The chain employs TRBV9 and TRBJ2-5; TRBD1 matches 9 bases. The CDR3 runs 15 residues. Per germline, CDR1 SGDLS and CDR2 YYNGEE. The ends lost 4 bases at V and 4 bases at J; junction bases unmatched: 8. For the CDR3, the DNA is TGTGCCAGCAGCATAACCGGGACAGGGAGAGAGACCCAGTACTTC. Translation: CASSITGTGRETQYF.

This clonotype occurred many times. The chain employs TRBV12-3 or TRBV12-4 and TRBJ1-6; no clear D gene. Trimming shortened V by 10 bases and J by 6 bases, and 16 bases separated the two germline ends. The CDR3 runs to 14 residues. The CDR3 region is CATSRAFGNSPLHF. As DNA, the CDR3 is TGTGCCACCTCAAGGGCCTTTGGTAATTCACCCCTCCACTTT.

This clonotype came up a few times. CDR3 loop: CASSRDRSRGTQYF. In DNA form, the CDR3 reads TGTGCCAGTAGCCGGGACCGAAGCAGGGGTACGCAGTATTTT. V gene TRBV19 combines with J gene TRBJ2-3; D is perhaps TRBD1 (6 bases). The CDR3 sequence is 14 residues long. Germline CDR1 LNHDA, CDR2 SQIVND (reference sequence). Trimming left V 6 bases short and J 8 bases short, with 18 bases between.

V is TRBV6-5 and J is TRBJ2-1; the D is unclear. This CDR3 region has 15 residues. In germline, CDR1 is MNHEY, CDR2 SVGAGI. Trimming took 2 bases from V and 5 from J, leaving 13 bases between them. CDR3 amino acids: CASSYPGGVHNEQFF. CDR3 nucleotide sequence: TGTGCCAGCAGTTACCCGGGTGGCGTCCACAATGAGCAGTTCTTC.

CDR3 sequence reads: CASSFGGLYDGYTF. Here the CDR3 DNA reads TGTGCCAGCAGCTTCGGGGGGCTTTACGATGGCTACACCTTC. V gene TRBV7-8 combines with J gene TRBJ1-2; TRBD1 is a possible D gene (6 bases). Trimming stripped 3 bases from V and 6 bases from J, with 14 bases between. The CDR3 is 14 residues long. The germline V gene has CDR1 SGHVS and CDR2 FQNEAQ.

This chain connects TRBV5-6 to TRBJ1-2; D gene unclear. With 2 bases removed from V and 3 bases from J, the gap between germline ends came to 5 bases. The CDR3 is 12 amino acids. Germline V gene lookup returns CDR1 SGHDT and CDR2 YYEEEE. The CDR3 nucleotides are TGTGCCAGCAGCTTTCAAGACTATGGCTACACCTTC. As protein: CASSFQDYGYTF.

The chain combines TRBV6-1 with TRBJ1-5; D is undetermined. The CDR3 has 14 residues. Trimming left V 3 bases short and J 7 bases short, with 13 bases between. CDR1 is MNHNS and CDR2 is SASEGT in the germline V gene. CDR3 loop: CASSDSLKGQPQHF. CDR3 sequence (DNA): TGTGCCAGCAGTGATAGTCTAAAGGGCCAGCCCCAGCATTTT.

This chain joins TRBV7-9 and TRBJ2-1; 9 bases map to TRBD2. V lost 5 bases to trimming and J lost 0 bases; unmatched junction nucleotides: 14. Germline V lookup: CDR1 SEHNR, CDR2 FQNEAQ (reference sequence). This CDR3 spans 19 amino acids. CDR3 region: CASSPGRIAGASSYNEQFF. CDR3 DNA sequence: TGTGCCAGCAGCCCAGGGAGGATAGCGGGGGCCTCCTCCTACAATGAGCAGTTCTTC.

The chain recombines TRBV5-4 with TRBJ1-2; 7 positions match TRBD1. Germline CDR1 is SGHNT and CDR2 is YYREEE (reference sequence). Unmatched junction bases numbered 9, after V lost 4 bases and J lost 6 bases. The CDR3 totals 14 residues. The CDR3 coding sequence is TGTGCCAGCAGCCCGCCCGGGACAGATCATGGCTACACCTTC. Protein: CASSPPGTDHGYTF.

The chain employs TRBV5-1 and TRBJ1-4; 7 positions agree with TRBD1. Germline V CDR1 and CDR2: SGHRS, YFSETQ. CDR3 length: 16 amino acids. V shed 4 bases and J 5 bases; nucleotides not matched to a gene: 11. The CDR3 region has the DNA TGCGCCAGCAGCATCGGATACAGGGGAAGGAATGAAAAACTGTTTTTT. Encoded protein: CASSIGYRGRNEKLFF.

This chain joins TRBV5-4 and TRBJ2-3; TRBD2 agrees at 7 bases. The trim removed 4 bases at V and 2 bases at J, leaving 10 bases unmatched. The germline gives CDR1 SGHNT, CDR2 YYREEE (reference sequence). This CDR3 has 16 residues. The CDR3 loop is CASSPSRAGYTDTQYF. The CDR3, as DNA: TGTGCCAGCAGCCCATCAAGAGCGGGGTACACAGATACGCAGTATTTT.

This clonotype was counted many times. The chain recombines TRBV6-5 with TRBJ2-7, with D perhaps TRBD2 (5 bases). The CDR3 totals 13 residues. The germline gives CDR1 MNHEY, CDR2 SVGAGI. V was cut by 4 bases and J by 3 bases, with 10 bases left in between. DNA of the CDR3: TGTGCCAGCAGTTCCCCGGGAAGCTACGAGCAGTACTTC. This sequence encodes CASSSPGSYEQYF.

This clonotype appeared a few times. The chain recombines TRBV4-1 with TRBJ2-2; D is undetermined. V was trimmed by 5 bases and J by 6 bases, leaving 7 bases between them. This CDR3 contains 12 residues. Germline loops: CDR1 MGHRA, CDR2 YSYEKL. DNA for the CDR3: TGCGCCAGCAGCATCCCGGCCGGGGAGCTGTTTTTT. Amino acid sequence: CASSIPAGELFF.

In its sample, this clonotype was seen many times. The V call is TRBV18, the J call TRBJ1-1; possible D gene TRBD1, 6 bases. CDR1 KGHSH and CDR2 LQKENI come from the germline V gene. This CDR3 contains 18 residues. Trimming removed 6 bases at V and 1 base at J, with 24 bases between. The CDR3 nucleotides are TGTGCCAGCTCCCCTCACTCACTGACGGGACATTCGAACACTGAAGCTTTCTTT. As protein: CASSPHSLTGHSNTEAFF.

Only a few counts were recorded for this clonotype. V usage is TRBV4-1 and J usage is TRBJ2-7; 9 nucleotides match TRBD1. Germline trimming cut 4 bases from V and 1 base from J; bases unmatched to any gene: 5. Germline values: CDR1 MGHRA, CDR2 YSYEKL. CDR3 length equals 15 residues. DNA for the CDR3: TGCGCCAGCAGCCTGGGACAGGGTCCTTCCTACGAGCAGTACTTC. Translated: CASSLGQGPSYEQYF.

This rearrangement joins TRBV9 to TRBJ2-1, with TRBD2 matching 10 bases. CDR1 is SGDLS and CDR2 is YYNGEE in the germline V gene. The CDR3 runs to 15 residues. V was clipped by 4 bases and J by 6 bases; unmatched bases: 7. CDR3 loop: CASSIGTSAGNEQFF. CDR3 nucleotide sequence: TGTGCCAGCAGCATTGGGACTAGCGCAGGCAATGAGCAGTTCTTC. Full variable domain (rest looked up from reference TRBV9 and TRBJ2-1): DSGVTQTPKHLITATGQRVTLRCSPRSGDLSVYWYQQSLDQGLQFLIQYYNGEERAKGNILERFSAQQFPDLHSELNLSSLELGDSALYFCASSIGTSAGNEQFFGPGTRLTVL.

This clonotype was detected only a few times. The chain couples TRBV4-1 to TRBJ2-6, with 7 bases matching TRBD2. CDR3 length: 18 amino acids. CDR1 is MGHRA and CDR2 is YSYEKL in the germline V gene. The ends lost 1 base at V and 5 bases at J; junction bases unmatched: 11. The CDR3 protein is CASSQGASGLSRANVLTF. CDR3 DNA sequence: TGCGCCAGCAGCCAAGGCGCTAGCGGTCTGTCTAGGGCCAACGTCCTGACTTTC.

The CDR3 loop reads CASSPGQGNTEAFF. The CDR3 DNA sequence: TGTGCCAGCTCACCCGGACAGGGAAACACTGAAGCTTTCTTT. V and J are TRBV18 and TRBJ1-1, with 8 bases lining up with TRBD1. Trimming took 3 bases from V and 2 from J; bases not matched to a gene: 2. This CDR3 has 14 amino acids. The germline gives CDR1 KGHSH, CDR2 LQKENI.

This clonotype occurred a few times. The V gene is TRBV20-1, the J gene TRBJ1-1, with D tentatively TRBD1 (6 bases). The CDR3 totals 16 residues. From germline, CDR1 is DFQATT and CDR2 SNEGSKA (reference sequence). Trimming cost V 3 bases and J 3 bases, with 20 bases left between them. The CDR3 DNA sequence: TGCAGTGCTAGCTTGGCAGGGGTTGGGGCGGACACTGAAGCTTTCTTT. Translating it yields CSASLAGVGADTEAFF.